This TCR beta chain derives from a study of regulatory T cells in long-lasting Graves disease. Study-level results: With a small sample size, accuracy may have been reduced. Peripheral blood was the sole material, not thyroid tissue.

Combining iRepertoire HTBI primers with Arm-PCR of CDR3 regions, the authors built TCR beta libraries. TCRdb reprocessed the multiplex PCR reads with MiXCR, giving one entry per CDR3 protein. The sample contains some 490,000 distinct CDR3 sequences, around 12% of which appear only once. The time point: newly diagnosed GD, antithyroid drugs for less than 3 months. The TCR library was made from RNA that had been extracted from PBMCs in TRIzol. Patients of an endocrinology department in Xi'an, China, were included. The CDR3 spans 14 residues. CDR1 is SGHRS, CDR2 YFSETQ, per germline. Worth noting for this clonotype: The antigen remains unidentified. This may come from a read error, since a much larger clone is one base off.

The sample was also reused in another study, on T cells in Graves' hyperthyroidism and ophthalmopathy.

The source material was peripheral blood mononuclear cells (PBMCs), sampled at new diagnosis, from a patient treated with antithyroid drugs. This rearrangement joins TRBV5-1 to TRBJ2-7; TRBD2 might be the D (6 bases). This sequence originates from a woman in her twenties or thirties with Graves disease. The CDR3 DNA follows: TGCGCCAGCAGCTTGGTCGCGGGGTCGGACGAGCTGTACTTC. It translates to CASSLVAGSDELYF.